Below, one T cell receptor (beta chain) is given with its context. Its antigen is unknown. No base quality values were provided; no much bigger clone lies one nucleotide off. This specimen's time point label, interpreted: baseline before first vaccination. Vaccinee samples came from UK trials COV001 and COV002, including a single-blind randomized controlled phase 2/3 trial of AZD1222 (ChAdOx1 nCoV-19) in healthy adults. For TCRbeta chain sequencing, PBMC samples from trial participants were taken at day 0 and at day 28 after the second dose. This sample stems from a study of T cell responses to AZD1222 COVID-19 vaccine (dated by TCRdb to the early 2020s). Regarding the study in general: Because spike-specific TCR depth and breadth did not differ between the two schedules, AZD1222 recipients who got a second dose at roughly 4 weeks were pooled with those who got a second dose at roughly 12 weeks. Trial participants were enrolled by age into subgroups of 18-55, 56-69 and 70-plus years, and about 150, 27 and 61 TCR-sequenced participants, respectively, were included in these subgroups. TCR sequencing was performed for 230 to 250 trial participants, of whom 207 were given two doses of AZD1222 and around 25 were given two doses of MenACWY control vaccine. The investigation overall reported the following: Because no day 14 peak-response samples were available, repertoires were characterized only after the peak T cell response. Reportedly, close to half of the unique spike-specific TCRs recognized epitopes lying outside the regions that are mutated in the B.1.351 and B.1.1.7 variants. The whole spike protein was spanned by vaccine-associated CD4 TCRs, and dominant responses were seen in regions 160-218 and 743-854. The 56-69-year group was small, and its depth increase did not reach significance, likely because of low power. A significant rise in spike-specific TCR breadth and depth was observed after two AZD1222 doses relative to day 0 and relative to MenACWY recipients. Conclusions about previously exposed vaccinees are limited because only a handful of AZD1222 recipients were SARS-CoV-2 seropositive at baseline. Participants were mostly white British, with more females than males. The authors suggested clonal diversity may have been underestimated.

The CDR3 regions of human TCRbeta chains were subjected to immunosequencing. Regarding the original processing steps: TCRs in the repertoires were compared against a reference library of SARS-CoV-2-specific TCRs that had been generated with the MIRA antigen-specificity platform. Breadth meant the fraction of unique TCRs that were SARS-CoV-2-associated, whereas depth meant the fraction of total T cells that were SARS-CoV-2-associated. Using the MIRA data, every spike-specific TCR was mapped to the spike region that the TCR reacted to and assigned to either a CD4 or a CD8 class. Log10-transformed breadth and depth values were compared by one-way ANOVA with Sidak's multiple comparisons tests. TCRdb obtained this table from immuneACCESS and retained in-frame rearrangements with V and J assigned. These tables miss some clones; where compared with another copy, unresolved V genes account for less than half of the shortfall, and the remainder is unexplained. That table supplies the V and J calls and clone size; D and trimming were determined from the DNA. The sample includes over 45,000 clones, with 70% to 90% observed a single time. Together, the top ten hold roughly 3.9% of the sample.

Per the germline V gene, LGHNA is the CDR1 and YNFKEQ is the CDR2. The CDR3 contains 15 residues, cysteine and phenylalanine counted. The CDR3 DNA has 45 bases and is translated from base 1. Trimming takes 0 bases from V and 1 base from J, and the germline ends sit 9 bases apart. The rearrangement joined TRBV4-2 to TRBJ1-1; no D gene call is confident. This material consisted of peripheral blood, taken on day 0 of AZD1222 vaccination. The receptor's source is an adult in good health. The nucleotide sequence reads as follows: TGTGCCAGCAGCCAAGAGCGGACGGGGAACACTGAAGCTTTCTTT. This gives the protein CASSQERTGNTEAFF.